The rows below give T cell receptor beta chains drawn from one sample of a study of blood T cells in healthy people across ages. TCRdb re-analysed the 5' RACE reads in MiXCR, keeping a single row per CDR3 protein. The sample comprises roughly 1,800,000 distinct CDR3 sequences, 49% of which are singletons, and 2.1% rests with the top ten. Sequencing was performed on blood. The receptors shown here come from a woman between 40 and 50 years old in good health. The CDR3 runs from the conserved cysteine through the conserved F or W. A D gene is named only where the DNA matches it firmly. A row's size may be missing; if present it is once, few, many or a size class.

.,TRBV27,.,TRBJ1-6,TGTGCCAGCAGCCCCCGGGAGGGGCGAACTTCACCCCTCCACTTT,CASSPREGRTSPLHF
.,TRBV6-2/TRBV6-3,TRBD1,TRBJ2-1,TGTGCCAGCAGTAAACCCCGGGACAGCCACAATGAGCAGTTCTTC,CASSKPRDSHNEQFF
many,TRBV13,TRBD2,TRBJ2-5,TGTGCCAGCAGCCGACTAGCGGAAGAGACCCAGTACTTC,CASSRLAEETQYF
.,TRBV12-3/TRBV12-4,TRBD1,TRBJ2-7,TGTGCCAGCAGTTCCGGGACAGGGATTGACGAGCAGTACTTC,CASSSGTGIDEQYF
.,TRBV20-1,.,TRBJ1-4,TGCAGTGCTAGTCCTGGTCCAGAGCGGGAACTATCTAATGAAAAACTGTTTTTT,CSASPGPERELSNEKLFF
.,TRBV6-4,.,TRBJ2-6,TGTGCCAGCAGTGACTCTGGGGGACTCTCTGGGGCCAACGTCCTGACTTTC,CASSDSGGLSGANVLTF
.,TRBV7-2,.,TRBJ2-1,TGTGCCAGCAGACTAGGGTCGCAGGCACGGTACAATGAGCAGTTCTTC,CASRLGSQARYNEQFF
.,TRBV2,.,TRBJ2-3,TGTGCCAGCAGTGATCTACTAGATACGCAGTATTTT,CASSDLLDTQYF
.,TRBV6-5,.,TRBJ1-2,TGTGCCAGCAGTTACGCCGGTGAGGACTATGGCTACACCTTC,CASSYAGEDYGYTF
.,TRBV7-2,TRBD1,TRBJ2-5,TGTGCCAGCAGCTTAATCGGGACAGGGATCTACAATGAGCAGTACTTC,CASSLIGTGIYNEQYF
.,TRBV20-1,.,TRBJ2-3,TGCAGTGCTAGAGAGGGGGGCACAGATACGCAGTATTTT,CSAREGGTDTQYF
.,TRBV28,.,TRBJ1-5,TGTGCCAGCAGTTGGGGGATCGGCAATCAGCCCCAGCATTTT,CASSWGIGNQPQHF
few,TRBV29-1,TRBD2,TRBJ2-1,TGCAGCGTTACCGGGACTAGCGGGATTAGCTCCTACAATGAGCAGTTCTTC,CSVTGTSGISSYNEQFF
few,TRBV2,.,TRBJ1-1,TGTGCCAGCAGTCGCCAGGGTGACACTGAAGCTTTCTTT,CASSRQGDTEAFF
few,TRBV5-1,TRBD1,TRBJ1-4,TGCGCCAGCAGCTTTCATCAGGGGGCAGGAGAAAAACTGTTTTTT,CASSFHQGAGEKLFF
few,TRBV7-9,.,TRBJ2-5,TGTGCCAGCTCCCATAGCCCAGATGGGGAGACCCAGTACTTC,CASSHSPDGETQYF
.,TRBV7-3,.,TRBJ2-3,TGTGCCAGCAGCGCTGGGTTTTCAGATACGCAGTATTTT,CASSAGFSDTQYF
few,TRBV6-2/TRBV6-3,TRBD1,TRBJ1-2,TGTGCCAGCAGGGGACAGACTTATGGCTACACCTTC,CASRGQTYGYTF
.,TRBV7-2,.,TRBJ2-5,TGTGCCAGCAGCGCAAATTGGGAGACCCAGTACTTC,CASSANWETQYF
.,TRBV7-9,.,TRBJ2-7,TGTGCCAGCAGCTTAGGTTCAGGACGGAGCTCCTACGAGCAGTACTTC,CASSLGSGRSSYEQYF
once,TRBV9,TRBD1,TRBJ1-5,TGTGCCAGCAGCGCGGGACAGGGGAGTCAGCCCCAGCATTTT,CASSAGQGSQPQHF
few,TRBV14,.,TRBJ2-1,TGTGCCAGCAGCCCGATTTTGGGTGAGCAGTTCTTC,CASSPILGEQFF
.,TRBV3-1,.,TRBJ1-4,TGTGCCAGCAGCCAAGTCGAGGCGGGGACGGCAACTAATGAAAAACTGTTTTTT,CASSQVEAGTATNEKLFF
.,TRBV20-1,.,TRBJ2-4,TGCAGCGGCACAGGGGGGGGAGTCTACATTCAGTACTTC,CSGTGGGVYIQYF
.,TRBV6-5,.,TRBJ2-3,TGTGCCAGCAGTTACCCTCCGGGCCCAGTTCCTTTCTTGGATACGCAGTATTTT,CASSYPPGPVPFLDTQYF
.,TRBV19,TRBD1,TRBJ2-1,TGTGCCAGTAGTACGGGACAGGGCCCTTACAATGAGCAGTTCTTC,CASSTGQGPYNEQFF
few,TRBV29-1,.,TRBJ2-3,TGCAGCGTTGAAGGGGACTGGGTTGATAGCACAGATACGCAGTATTTT,CSVEGDWVDSTDTQYF
.,TRBV6-1,.,TRBJ2-1,TGTGCCAGCAGTTTCAGATTCCGGAATGAGCAGTTCTTC,CASSFRFRNEQFF
few,TRBV4-2,.,TRBJ2-1,TGTGCCAGCAGCCAAGATGTGGGCTACAATGAGCAGTTCTTC,CASSQDVGYNEQFF
.,TRBV20-1,.,TRBJ2-2,TGCAGTGCTGACGAGGTCCGAAAGAACACCGGGGAGCTGTTTTTT,CSADEVRKNTGELFF
.,TRBV27,.,TRBJ2-5,TGTGCCAGCAAGTCGTCAGGTGAAGAGACCCAGTACTTC,CASKSSGEETQYF
once,TRBV9,.,TRBJ2-3,TGTGCCAGCAGCGTAGGGGCCTTACCCACAGATACGCAGTATTTT,CASSVGALPTDTQYF
.,TRBV20-1,TRBD2,TRBJ2-3,TGCAGTGTAGCGGGGCTCACAGATACGCAGTATTTT,CSVAGLTDTQYF
.,TRBV24-1,TRBD2,TRBJ2-1,TGTGCCACCAGTGACCCGCTTCGGGGCGGGGGGGACAATGAGCAGTTCTTC,CATSDPLRGGGDNEQFF
.,TRBV20-1,.,TRBJ2-6,TGCAGTGCTAGAGATCGCCTAGGGGTGGGCTGCTCTGGGGCCAACGTCCTGACTTTC,CSARDRLGVGCSGANVLTF
once,TRBV20-1,.,TRBJ1-5,TGCAGTGCTAGAGCGGGTTGGGGCAATCAGCCCCAGCATTTT,CSARAGWGNQPQHF